The 3 T cell receptor beta chains given below trace back to one sample, sequenced in a study of OX40 agonist ivuxolimab in advanced cancers. Clones were sequenced by immunoSEQ multiplex PCR, and TCRdb holds only the in-frame ones, with some missing. The sample shows approximately 80,000 clones, roughly 89% of them seen only once. The sample here was CD4+ or CD8+ T cells sorted from blood, taken in a trial of the OX40 agonist ivuxolimab. The source is an adult with an advanced solid tumor such as melanoma, head and neck, liver or kidney cancer.

This chain links TRBV29-1 with TRBJ2-5; D might be TRBD2 (6 bases). The V gene's germline CDR1 is SQVTM and CDR2 ANQGSEA. The CDR3 loop spans 14 amino acids. V lost 4 bases and J lost 1, with 13 bases in between. This chain's CDR3 is CSVAAGPSQETQYF. The CDR3 coding sequence is TGCAGCGTTGCGGCGGGGCCCTCCCAAGAGACCCAGTACTTC.

This clone came up a few times. The genes are TRBV7-6 and TRBJ1-5; possibly TRBD1 for D (5 bases). Trimming shortened V by 2 bases and J by 6 bases, and 14 bases separated the two germline ends. Germline values: CDR1 SGHVS, CDR2 FNYEAQ. CDR3 length: 15 residues. The DNA of the CDR3 is TGTGCCAGCAGCTTAATGGAGGGGCCGCGTCAGCCCCAGCATTTT. Encoded protein: CASSLMEGPRQPQHF.

This chain uses TRBV19 with TRBJ1-5, with a tentative D call TRBD1 (6 bases). Germline lookup yields CDR1 LNHDA and CDR2 SQIVND (reference sequence). Trimming left V 3 bases short and J 3 bases short, with 15 bases between. The CDR3 consists of 16 residues. This CDR3 is CASSIPRGGPNQPQHF. CDR3 coding DNA: TGTGCCAGTAGTATTCCCCGGGGGGGCCCCAATCAGCCCCAGCATTTT.